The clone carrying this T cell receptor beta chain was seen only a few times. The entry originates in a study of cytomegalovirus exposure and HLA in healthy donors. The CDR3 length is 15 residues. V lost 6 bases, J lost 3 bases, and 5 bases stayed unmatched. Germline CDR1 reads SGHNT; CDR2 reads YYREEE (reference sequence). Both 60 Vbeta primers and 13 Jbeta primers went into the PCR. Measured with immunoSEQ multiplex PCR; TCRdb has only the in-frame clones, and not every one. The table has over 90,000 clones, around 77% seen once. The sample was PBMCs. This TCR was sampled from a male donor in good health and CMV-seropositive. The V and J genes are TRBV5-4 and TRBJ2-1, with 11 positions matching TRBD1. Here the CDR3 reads CASTTGTGGYNEQFF. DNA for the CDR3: TGTGCCAGCACGACCGGGACAGGGGGCTACAATGAGCAGTTCTTC. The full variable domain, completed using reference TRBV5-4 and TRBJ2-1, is ETGVTQSPTHLIKTRGQQVTLRCSSQSGHNTVSWYQQALGQGPQFIFQYYREEENGRGNFPPRFSGLQFPNYSSELNVNALELDDSALYLCASTTGTGGYNEQFFGPGTRLTVL.